Listed here are 29 T cell receptor beta chains from one sample, sequenced in a study of cytomegalovirus exposure and HLA in healthy donors. The PCR used 60 Vbeta and 13 Jbeta primers. TCRdb's copy holds only in-frame clones and misses some; the assay was immunoSEQ multiplex PCR. Among about 150,000 clones, 76% were seen once, and the ten largest hold under 2%. The sample taken for sequencing was PBMCs. Receptors originate from a female donor in good health and CMV-seropositive.

V gene TRBV6-6 combines with J gene TRBJ2-1, with 12 nucleotides matching TRBD2. Trimming removed 4 bases from V and 7 bases from J; junction bases left unmatched: 8. Germline lookup yields CDR1 MNHNY and CDR2 SVGAGI (reference sequence). The CDR3 covers 16 residues. The CDR3 nucleotides are TGTGCCAGCAGTTCCCATACTAGCGGGGGGTGGAATGAGCAGTTCTTC. It yields the protein CASSSHTSGGWNEQFF.

This clone has a single count. The chain carries TRBV19 and TRBJ2-1; a possible D gene is TRBD2 (5 bases). CDR3 size: 16 residues. CDR1 LNHDA and CDR2 SQIVND come from the germline V gene (reference sequence). Trimming pared 2 bases from V and 4 bases from J, leaving 15 bases between. The CDR3 here is CASSIRVEGGYNEQFF. In DNA form, the CDR3 reads TGTGCCAGTAGTATACGGGTAGAGGGTGGGTACAATGAGCAGTTCTTC. Based on the CDR3 plus reference TRBV19 and TRBJ2-1, the full variable domain is DGGITQSPKYLFRKEGQNVTLSCEQNLNHDAMYWYRQDPGQGLRLIYYSQIVNDFQKGDIAEGYSVSREKKESFPLTVTSAQKNPTAFYLCASSIRVEGGYNEQFFGPGTRLTVL.

The gene calls are TRBV10-1 and TRBJ2-7; D not resolved. The germline CDR1 and CDR2 sequences are WNHNN and SYGVQD (reference sequence). V was shortened by 8 bases and J by 0 bases, with 14 bases between the two germline ends. The CDR3 is 14 residues long. The CDR3 spells CASSPEWSSYEQYF. Written as DNA, the CDR3 is TGCGCCAGCTCACCCGAGTGGAGCTCCTACGAGCAGTACTTC.

The genes are TRBV7-2 and TRBJ2-7; the match to TRBD2 covers 10 bases. Germline CDR1 and CDR2: SGHTA and FQGNSA. With 2 bases clipped from V and 2 bases from J, the junction kept 6 bases outside the gene matches. The CDR3 is 16 amino acids. CDR3 sequence reads: CASSLFPAGGPYEQYF. The CDR3 DNA sequence: TGTGCCAGCAGCTTATTTCCAGCGGGAGGGCCCTACGAGCAGTACTTC.

This clone showed up just once. This chain links TRBV27 with TRBJ2-1; 12 bases agree with TRBD2. The junction had 5 bases not matched to a gene; V was cut back by 5 bases and J by 12 bases. The CDR3 contains 13 residues. Germline values: CDR1 MNHEY, CDR2 SMNVEV (reference sequence). CDR3 sequence reads: CASSLAGGVWQFF. The CDR3 DNA follows: TGTGCCAGCAGTCTAGCGGGAGGGGTTTGGCAGTTCTTC.

The chain is built from TRBV10-2 and TRBJ1-1; a weak D match, TRBD1 (5 bases). This CDR3 is built from 14 residues. Trimming shortened V by 3 bases and J by 5 bases, and 13 bases separated the two germline ends. Per the germline V gene, CDR1 is WSHSY and CDR2 is SAAADI. CDR3 region: CASSEVGRGTEAFF. CDR3 coding DNA: TGCGCCAGCAGTGAAGTGGGGCGGGGGACTGAAGCTTTCTTT.

This clone has only a few counts. The CDR3 sequence is CAWSVQGYGYTF. The DNA for the CDR3 is TGTGCCTGGAGTGTACAGGGCTATGGCTACACCTTC. This chain uses TRBV30 with TRBJ1-2, with D tentatively TRBD1 (6 bases). Germline V gene data show CDR1 as GTSNPN and CDR2 as SVGIG (reference sequence). The CDR3 length is 12 residues. Trimming pared 0 bases from V and 4 bases from J, leaving 6 bases between.

The chain has TRBV29-1 and TRBJ1-3, with a possible D match to TRBD1 (5 bases). In germline, CDR1 is SQVTM, CDR2 ANQGSEA. This CDR3 has 13 residues. Trimming removed 4 bases from V and 3 bases from J, with 10 bases in between. The CDR3 reads CSVGTNSGNTIYF. The DNA for the CDR3 is TGCAGCGTTGGGACAAACAGTGGAAACACCATATATTTT.

V is TRBV6-4 and J is TRBJ1-5, with 11 bases lining up with TRBD1. V gave up 11 bases and J gave up 5 bases; unmatched junction bases: 8. Looked up from germline, CDR1 is MRHNA and CDR2 is SNTAGT. The length of the CDR3 is 14 residues. Here the CDR3 DNA reads TGTGCCGGTCGGACAGGGGGCAAGTATCAGCCCCAGCATTTT. This codes for CAGRTGGKYQPQHF.

On this clone itself: Germline and junction disagree at one end, which may indicate a read error. The chain is built from TRBV6-1 and TRBJ1-2; the D gene is possibly TRBD1 (6 bases). Germline V gene sequence: CDR1 MNHNS, CDR2 SASEGT. This CDR3 spans 13 amino acids. CDR3: CASSVWGPRGYAF. The CDR3 bases are TGTGCCAGCAGTGTTTGGGGGCCAAGGGGCTACGCCTTC.

J is TRBJ2-7 and V is TRBV6-1; D is ambiguous. The V end was cut by 1 base, the J end by 3 bases, with 7 bases between. Germline-derived CDR1 and CDR2 are MNHNS and SASEGT. The CDR3 is 13 residues long. CDR3 region: CASSEGRIYEQYF. CDR3 nucleotide sequence: TGTGCCAGCAGTGAAGGGCGGATCTACGAGCAGTACTTC.

This sequence joins TRBV5-1 and TRBJ2-7; no clear D. This CDR3 spans 13 amino acids. Trimming removed 0 bases from V and 6 bases from J, with 10 bases in between. Per the germline V gene, CDR1 is SGHRS and CDR2 is YFSETQ. This CDR3 reads CASSLGFGAEQYF. Here the CDR3 DNA reads TGCGCCAGCAGCTTGGGATTTGGAGCCGAGCAGTACTTC.

The J gene is TRBJ2-7, the V gene TRBV25-1; maybe TRBD1 (6 bases). Germline values: CDR1 MGHDK, CDR2 SYGVNS. The CDR3 contains 13 residues. The V and J ends lost 3 bases and 2 bases respectively, with 8 bases between them. The chain's CDR3 is CASSDNRAYEQYF. In nucleotides, the CDR3 is TGTGCCAGCAGTGATAACAGGGCCTACGAGCAGTACTTC.

In nucleotides, the CDR3 is TGTGCCAGCAGCTTAGCGGGAGGGGCAGAGACCCAGTACTTC. This translates into CASSLAGGAETQYF. The chain is built from TRBV7-2 and TRBJ2-5, with 7 bases lining up with TRBD2. V lost 0 bases to trimming and J lost 4 bases; unmatched junction nucleotides: 2. This CDR3 has 14 amino acids. Germline assignment: CDR1 SGHTA and CDR2 FQGNSA.

V is TRBV6-1 and J is TRBJ2-3; D might be TRBD2 (5 bases). This CDR3 comprises 17 residues. The V gene lost 2 bases and the J gene lost 6 bases, with 21 bases spanning the gap. Germline loops: CDR1 MNHNS, CDR2 SASEGT. The CDR3 region has the DNA TGTGCCAGCAGTGAATCTGAGGGCCCCTTGCGGACCGATACGCAGTATTTT. As protein: CASSESEGPLRTDTQYF.

The chain is built from TRBV19 and TRBJ2-3; 8 nucleotides line up with TRBD2. The CDR3 extends over 15 amino acids. Trimming at V came to 1 base and at J to 5 bases, leaving 5 bases not matched to a gene. CDR1 is LNHDA, CDR2 SQIVND, per germline (reference sequence). CDR3 loop: CASSIGRGGGDTQYF. The CDR3 bases are TGTGCCAGTAGTATAGGACGGGGGGGCGGAGATACGCAGTATTTT.

This clone showed up just once. The genes are TRBV13 and TRBJ2-1, with TRBD2 matching 15 bases. The CDR3 is 20 residues long. The germline CDR1 and CDR2 sequences are PRHDT and FYEKMQ (reference sequence). The V gene end was trimmed by 5 bases and the J gene end by 2 bases; junction bases not matched to a gene: 13. The CDR3 sequence: CASSNPGLAGGDLTYNEQFF. For the CDR3, the DNA is TGTGCCAGCAGCAATCCGGGACTAGCGGGGGGCGACCTCACCTACAATGAGCAGTTCTTC.

This clone was observed a few times. V and J are TRBV5-1 and TRBJ1-3; D remains ambiguous. Looked up from germline, CDR1 is SGHRS and CDR2 is YFSETQ. V was trimmed by 2 bases and J by 1 base, leaving 13 bases between them. CDR3 length: 16 amino acids. CDR3 region: CASSFQTSSSGNTIYF. The CDR3 nucleotides read TGCGCCAGCAGCTTCCAAACATCCTCATCTGGAAACACCATATATTTT.

V gene TRBV2 combines with J gene TRBJ2-3; maybe TRBD2 (5 bases). The ends were cut back, 6 bases at V and 5 bases at J, with 15 bases in the middle. The V gene's germline CDR1 is SNHLY and CDR2 FYNNEI. The CDR3 is made up of 14 amino acids. CDR3 DNA: TGTGCCAGCAGACCGGGATTTCTATTAGATACGCAGTATTTT. Encoded protein: CASRPGFLLDTQYF.

V gene TRBV7-3 combines with J gene TRBJ2-1; 7 bases agree with TRBD1. Germline CDR1 and CDR2: SGHTA and FQGTGA. The trim removed 3 bases at V and 2 bases at J, leaving 1 base unmatched. The CDR3 extends over 14 amino acids. The CDR3 here is CASSFGTAYNEQFF. The DNA of the CDR3 is TGTGCCAGCAGCTTTGGGACAGCCTACAATGAGCAGTTCTTC.

This clone was found a few times. V gene TRBV29-1 combines with J gene TRBJ2-7; 10 bases match TRBD1. V trimming: 2 bases; J trimming: 2 bases; junction bases outside the gene matches: 3. Germline loops: CDR1 SQVTM, CDR2 ANQGSEA. The CDR3 covers 14 residues. Written as DNA, the CDR3 is TGCAGCGTTGAAACAGGACAGGGGGCCTACGAGCAGTACTTC. This translates into CSVETGQGAYEQYF.

The J gene is TRBJ1-6, the V gene TRBV10-2, with TRBD1 as a possible D gene (6 bases). Germline V gene data show CDR1 as WSHSY and CDR2 as SAAADI. The CDR3 length is 15 residues. The germline V and J ends were trimmed by 0 bases and 6 bases, with 9 bases remaining between them. The CDR3 nucleotides read TGCGCCAGCAGTGAGTCAGGGGGTACTAATTCACCCCTCCACTTT. It yields the protein CASSESGGTNSPLHF.

The chain joins TRBV7-3 to TRBJ2-2; D remains ambiguous. Germline values: CDR1 SGHTA, CDR2 FQGTGA. Trimming pared 0 bases from V and 0 bases from J, leaving 8 bases between. The CDR3 covers 16 residues. The CDR3 region is CASSLTSSTNTGELFF. Written as DNA, the CDR3 is TGTGCCAGCAGCTTAACATCCTCTACGAACACCGGGGAGCTGTTTTTT.

This chain links TRBV10-3 with TRBJ2-1, with D perhaps matching TRBD2 (5 bases). Germline V lookup: CDR1 ENHRY, CDR2 SYGVKD. There are 14 residues in the CDR3. The V end lost 0 bases, the J end lost 4 bases, and 7 bases lay between the germline ends. The CDR3 spells CAISESEEYNEQFF. CDR3 in DNA: TGTGCCATCAGTGAGTCGGAGGAGTACAATGAGCAGTTCTTC.

V is TRBV5-6 and J is TRBJ2-5; 12 nucleotides agree with TRBD2. This CDR3 has 14 amino acids. V was pared by 5 bases and J by 1 base, with 0 bases of the junction left unmatched. CDR1 is SGHDT, CDR2 YYEEEE, per germline. The CDR3 loop reads CASRLAGGQETQYF. In DNA form, the CDR3 reads TGTGCCAGCAGACTAGCGGGGGGCCAAGAGACCCAGTACTTC.

This clone was found a few times. The chain uses TRBV28 and TRBJ1-5; D unclear. The CDR3 runs to 12 residues. CDR1 and CDR2 from the germline V gene are MDHEN and SYDVKM. Trimming took off 2 bases at V and 6 bases at J, with 5 bases between the two ends. CDR3 DNA: TGTGCCAGCAGTTTAACAGCTCAGCCCCAGCATTTT. It codes for CASSLTAQPQHF. Combining the CDR3 with reference TRBV28 and TRBJ1-5 gives the whole variable domain DVKVTQSSRYLVKRTGEKVFLECVQDMDHENMFWYRQDPGLGLRLIYFSYDVKMKEKGDIPEGYSVSREKKERFSLILESASTNQTSMYLCASSLTAQPQHFGDGTRLSIL.

V is TRBV18 and J is TRBJ1-1; 10 bases map to TRBD1. The CDR3 runs 17 residues. Germline-derived CDR1 and CDR2 are KGHSH and LQKENI. The J segment lost 0 bases and the V segment lost 1 base, leaving 5 bases of the junction unmatched. The CDR3 region has the DNA TGTGCCAGCTCACCACTTCAGACAGGGGGCCTGAACACTGAAGCTTTCTTT. Translation: CASSPLQTGGLNTEAFF.

This sequence joins TRBV7-2 and TRBJ2-5; TRBD2 agrees at 8 bases. With 1 base clipped from V and 5 bases from J, the junction kept 6 bases outside the gene matches. The CDR3 contains 15 residues. Germline V gene sequence: CDR1 SGHTA, CDR2 FQGNSA. The chain's CDR3 is CASSLVGLAGETQYF. CDR3 bases: TGTGCCAGCAGCTTAGTCGGGCTAGCGGGTGAGACCCAGTACTTC.

Only one count was recorded for this clone. V is TRBV5-1 and J is TRBJ2-1; TRBD2 agrees at 8 bases. V shed 2 bases, J shed 7 bases, and the junction held 5 bases outside the gene matches. The CDR3 is 14 amino acids. Germline CDR1 and CDR2: SGHRS and YFSETQ. As DNA, the CDR3 is TGCGCCAGCAGCTTAGCGGGAGTCGGAAATGAGCAGTTCTTC. It is translated as CASSLAGVGNEQFF.